What follows are 18 T cell receptor beta chains derived from one specimen sequenced in a study of cytomegalovirus exposure and HLA in healthy donors. Primers for the PCR totalled 60 Vbeta and 13 Jbeta. Method: immunoSEQ multiplex PCR; TCRdb's copy keeps in-frame clones and lacks some. There are about 270,000 clones in the sample; about 66% occur only once, and 2% to 2.5% lies in the top ten. The sample consisted of PBMCs. The source of these receptors is a female donor in good health and CMV-seronegative.

The rearrangement joins TRBV7-9 to TRBJ1-5, with D tentatively TRBD1 (6 bases). Germline assignment: CDR1 SEHNR and CDR2 FQNEAQ (reference sequence). Trimming removed 3 bases at V and 1 base at J, with 7 bases between. The CDR3 consists of 14 residues. The CDR3 region is CASSLTGSNQPQHF. CDR3 nucleotide sequence: TGTGCCAGCAGCTTGACAGGCAGCAATCAGCCCCAGCATTTT.

The rearrangement uses TRBV11-2 and TRBJ2-5; maybe TRBD2 (6 bases). The end of the DNA aligns better with TRBJ2-7, so the J call may be wrong. This CDR3 region has 13 residues. Germline values: CDR1 SGHAT, CDR2 FQNNGV. The CDR3 spells CASSLGLVHEQYF. The CDR3 DNA reads as TGTGCCAGCAGCTTAGGACTAGTCCACGAGCAGTACTTC.

The chain joins TRBV28 to TRBJ2-1; the match to TRBD2 covers 7 bases. The CDR3 spans 13 residues. Germline CDR1 and CDR2: MDHEN and SYDVKM. With V trimmed by 1 base and J by 15 bases, 9 bases remained unmatched. The CDR3 protein is CASSLSGGSGGFF. DNA for the CDR3: TGTGCCAGCAGTTTATCAGGCGGGAGCGGCGGGTTCTTC.

The chain uses TRBV28 and TRBJ2-3; 7 bases align to TRBD2. The germline V gene encodes CDR1 MDHEN and CDR2 SYDVKM. The CDR3 extends over 16 amino acids. The J segment lost 2 bases and the V segment lost 2 bases, leaving 7 bases of the junction unmatched. The CDR3 here is CASSLGRELYTDTQYF. The CDR3 DNA is TGTGCCAGCAGTTTAGGGAGGGAGCTTTACACAGATACGCAGTATTTT.

Only a few counts were recorded for this clone. This rearrangement joins TRBV6-1 to TRBJ1-1; D uncertain. There are 11 residues in the CDR3. Germline V gene lookup returns CDR1 MNHNS and CDR2 SASEGT. V shed 7 bases and J shed 2 bases, with 5 bases lying between them. The CDR3 loop is CASNRNTEAFF. As DNA, the CDR3 is TGTGCCAGCAACAGAAACACTGAAGCTTTCTTT.

V gene TRBV5-1 combines with J gene TRBJ2-1; 11 nucleotides align to TRBD2. CDR1 and CDR2 (germline): SGHRS, YFSETQ. The CDR3 runs to 17 residues. V lost 1 base, J lost 6 bases, and 9 bases stayed unmatched. CDR3: CASSLLIKLAGVNEQFF. The CDR3 nucleotides are TGCGCCAGCAGCTTGTTAATCAAACTAGCGGGAGTCAATGAGCAGTTCTTC.

The chain couples TRBV7-2 to TRBJ2-7; a possible D gene is TRBD2 (5 bases). CDR1 is SGHTA, CDR2 FQGNSA, per germline. The CDR3 runs 13 residues. The V end was cut by 1 base, the J end by 4 bases, with 8 bases between. CDR3 protein: CASSLEGAYEQYF. The CDR3 DNA reads as TGTGCCAGCAGCTTAGAGGGAGCGTACGAGCAGTACTTC.

The table lists this clone with a count of one. The chain uses TRBV11-2 and TRBJ1-5; D is ambiguous. Trimming took off 0 bases at V and 0 bases at J, with 6 bases between the two ends. Germline V lookup: CDR1 SGHAT, CDR2 FQNNGV. CDR3 size: 15 residues. CDR3 sequence reads: CASSLEGYSNQPQHF. CDR3 nucleotide sequence: TGTGCCAGCAGCTTAGAGGGCTATAGCAATCAGCCCCAGCATTTT. The full variable domain, its missing parts supplied by reference TRBV11-2 and TRBJ1-5, is EAGVAQSPRYKIIEKRQSVAFWCNPISGHATLYWYQQILGQGPKLLIQFQNNGVVDDSQLPKDRFSAERLKGVDSTLKIQPAKLEDSAVYLCASSLEGYSNQPQHFGDGTRLSIL.

This clone turned up a few times. Here the CDR3 reads CASSYSTGAGTEAFF. CDR3 coding DNA: TGTGCCAGCAGTTACTCGACAGGGGCGGGCACTGAAGCTTTCTTT. This chain connects TRBV6-5 to TRBJ1-1, with 8 bases matching TRBD1. Losses at the gene ends were 0 bases for V and 4 bases for J; bases not matched to a gene: 4. Germline V gene lookup returns CDR1 MNHEY and CDR2 SVGAGI. This CDR3 is 15 amino acids long.

J is TRBJ2-1 and V is TRBV11-2; 7 positions match TRBD2. Germline trimming cut 4 bases from V and 4 bases from J; bases unmatched to any gene: 4. Per germline, CDR1 SGHAT and CDR2 FQNNGV. The CDR3 contains 14 residues. CDR3 protein: CASSSSGPYNEQFF. DNA of the CDR3: TGTGCCAGCAGCTCTAGCGGACCTTACAATGAGCAGTTCTTC.

The chain uses TRBV6-1 and TRBJ1-2; TRBD1 agrees at 7 bases. CDR1 and CDR2 (germline): MNHNS, SASEGT. The CDR3 contains 15 residues. Losses at the gene ends were 10 bases for V and 1 base for J; bases not matched to a gene: 12. CDR3 region: CATNRQGFGNYGYTF. CDR3 nucleotide sequence: TGTGCCACCAATCGACAGGGATTCGGTAACTATGGCTACACCTTC.

V is TRBV6-6 and J is TRBJ2-1, with D maybe TRBD2 (5 bases). With 0 bases removed from V and 3 bases from J, the gap between germline ends came to 12 bases. The CDR3 is made up of 16 amino acids. The germline V gene has CDR1 MNHNY and CDR2 SVGAGI (reference sequence). The CDR3: CASSYSSQRSYNEQFF. The CDR3, as DNA: TGTGCCAGCAGTTACTCGAGCCAGCGGAGCTACAATGAGCAGTTCTTC.

V is TRBV30 and J is TRBJ1-5; tentatively, D is TRBD1 (6 bases). Trimming removed 2 bases at V and 3 bases at J, with 8 bases between. The CDR3 spans 13 residues. Germline V CDR1 and CDR2: GTSNPN, SVGIG (reference sequence). CDR3 DNA: TGTGCCTGGAGTAGGGGGAACAATCAGCCCCAGCATTTT. Translating gives CAWSRGNNQPQHF.

This clone was seen a handful of times. The chain carries TRBV28 and TRBJ2-5; 8 nucleotides line up with TRBD2. Germline V gives CDR1 MDHEN, CDR2 SYDVKM. The CDR3 length is 18 residues. Trimming removed 1 base from V and 1 base from J; junction bases left unmatched: 11. CDR3 protein: CASSLSRGGGWIQETQYF. The CDR3 DNA follows: TGTGCCAGCAGTTTATCCCGGGGGGGCGGTTGGATCCAAGAGACCCAGTACTTC. Looking up the rest from reference TRBV28 and TRBJ2-5 gives the full variable domain: DVKVTQSSRYLVKRTGEKVFLECVQDMDHENMFWYRQDPGLGLRLIYFSYDVKMKEKGDIPEGYSVSREKKERFSLILESASTNQTSMYLCASSLSRGGGWIQETQYFGPGTRLLVL.

In DNA, the CDR3 is TGTGCCAGCAGTTACGGCGGGACCCGCTACGAGCAGTACTTC. Translated: CASSYGGTRYEQYF. The chain employs TRBV6-5 and TRBJ2-7; D might be TRBD2 (6 bases). Trimming took 2 bases from V and 3 from J, leaving 11 bases between them. Germline V gives CDR1 MNHEY, CDR2 SVGAGI. This CDR3 spans 14 amino acids.

This clone was picked up a small number of times. The V call is TRBV7-6, the J call TRBJ2-7, with D perhaps matching TRBD2 (6 bases). This CDR3 is built from 16 residues. Germline CDR1 SGHVS, CDR2 FNYEAQ. The V end lost 5 bases, the J end lost 3 bases, and 20 bases lay between the germline ends. In DNA, the CDR3 is TGTGCCAGCAGCCAGAGTGGAGGGGCTATTTTCTACGAGCAGTACTTC. This gives the protein CASSQSGGAIFYEQYF.

The CDR3 sequence: CASSEAPKSSYNSPLHF. Written as DNA, the CDR3 is TGTGCCAGCAGTGAAGCCCCCAAGAGCTCCTATAATTCACCCCTCCACTTT. The rearrangement links TRBV6-1 to TRBJ1-6; D gene unclear. The CDR3 runs 17 residues. V lost 0 bases and J 0 bases, leaving 9 bases between the germline ends. Germline CDR1 MNHNS, CDR2 SASEGT.

The V gene is TRBV5-1, the J gene TRBJ1-1; a weak D match, TRBD1 (5 bases). CDR3 length equals 14 residues. Trimming removed 5 bases from V and 4 bases from J, with 15 bases in between. Germline V gives CDR1 SGHRS, CDR2 YFSETQ. Here the CDR3 DNA reads TGCGCCAGCAGATTCTTCTCCGGGGGCACTGAAGCTTTCTTT. Translated: CASRFFSGGTEAFF.